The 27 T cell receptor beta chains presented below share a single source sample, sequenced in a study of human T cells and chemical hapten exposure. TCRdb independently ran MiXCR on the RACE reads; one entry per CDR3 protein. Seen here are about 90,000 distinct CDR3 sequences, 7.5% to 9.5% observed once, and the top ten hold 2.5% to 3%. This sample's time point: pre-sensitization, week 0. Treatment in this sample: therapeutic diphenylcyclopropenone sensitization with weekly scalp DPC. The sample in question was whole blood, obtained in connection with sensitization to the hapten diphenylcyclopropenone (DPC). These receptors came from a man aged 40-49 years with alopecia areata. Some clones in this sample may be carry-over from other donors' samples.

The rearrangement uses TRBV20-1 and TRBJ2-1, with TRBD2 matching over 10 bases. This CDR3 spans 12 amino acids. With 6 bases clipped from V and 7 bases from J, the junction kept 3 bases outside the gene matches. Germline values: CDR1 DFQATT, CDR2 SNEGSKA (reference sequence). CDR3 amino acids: CSAKGLANEQFF. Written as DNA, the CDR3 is TGCAGTGCCAAGGGACTAGCGAATGAGCAGTTCTTC.

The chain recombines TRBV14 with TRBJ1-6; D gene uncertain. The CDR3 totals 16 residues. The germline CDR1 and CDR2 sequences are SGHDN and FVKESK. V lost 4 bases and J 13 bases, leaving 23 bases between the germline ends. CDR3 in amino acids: CASSLASALQEFPLHF. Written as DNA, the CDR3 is TGTGCCAGCAGCCTCGCGTCAGCCCTTCAGGAATTTCCCCTCCACTTT.

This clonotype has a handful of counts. Here the CDR3 reads CASSFPDHGTQYF. The CDR3 nucleotides are TGTGCCAGCAGCTTTCCGGACCACGGGACCCAGTACTTC. The gene calls are TRBV7-2 and TRBJ2-5; no firm D call. From germline, CDR1 is SGHTA and CDR2 FQGNSA. V was shortened by 3 bases and J by 7 bases, with 12 bases between the two germline ends. The CDR3 covers 13 residues.

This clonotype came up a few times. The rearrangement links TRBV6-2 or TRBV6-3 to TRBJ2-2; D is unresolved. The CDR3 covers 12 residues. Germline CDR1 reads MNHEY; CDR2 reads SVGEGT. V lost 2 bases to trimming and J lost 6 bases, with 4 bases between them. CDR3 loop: CASSYMPGELFF. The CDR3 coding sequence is TGTGCCAGCAGTTACATGCCCGGGGAGCTGTTTTTT.

CDR3 in amino acids: CASSLGRGTSYEQYF. The CDR3 region has the DNA TGTGCCAGCAGTCTTGGCCGGGGTACCTCCTACGAGCAGTACTTC. The rearrangement joins TRBV28 to TRBJ2-7; tentatively, D is TRBD2 (5 bases). V was cut by 5 bases and J by 0 bases, with 14 bases left in between. The length of the CDR3 is 15 residues. Germline CDR1 is MDHEN and CDR2 is SYDVKM.

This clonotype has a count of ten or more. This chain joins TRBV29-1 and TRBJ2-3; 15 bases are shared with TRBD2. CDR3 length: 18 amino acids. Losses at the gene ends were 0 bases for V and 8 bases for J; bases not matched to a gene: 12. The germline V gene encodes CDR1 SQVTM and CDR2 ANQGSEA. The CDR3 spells CSVEEWGLAGGVKGTQYF. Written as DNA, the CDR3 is TGCAGCGTTGAAGAATGGGGACTAGCGGGAGGTGTGAAAGGTACGCAGTATTTT.

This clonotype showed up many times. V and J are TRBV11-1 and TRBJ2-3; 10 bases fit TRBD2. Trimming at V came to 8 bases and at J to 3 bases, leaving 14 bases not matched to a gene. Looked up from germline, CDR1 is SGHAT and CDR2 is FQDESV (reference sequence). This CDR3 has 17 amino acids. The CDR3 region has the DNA TGTGCCAGCCGATTATCCGGACTAGCGGACCAGACAGATACGCAGTATTTT. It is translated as CASRLSGLADQTDTQYF.

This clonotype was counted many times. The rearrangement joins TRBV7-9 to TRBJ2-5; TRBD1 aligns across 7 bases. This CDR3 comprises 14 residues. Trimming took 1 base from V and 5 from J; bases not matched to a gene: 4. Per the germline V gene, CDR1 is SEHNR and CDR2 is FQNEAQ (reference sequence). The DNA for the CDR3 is TGTGCCAGCAGCTTAGGACAGGGCCCGGAGACCCAGTACTTC. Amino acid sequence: CASSLGQGPETQYF.

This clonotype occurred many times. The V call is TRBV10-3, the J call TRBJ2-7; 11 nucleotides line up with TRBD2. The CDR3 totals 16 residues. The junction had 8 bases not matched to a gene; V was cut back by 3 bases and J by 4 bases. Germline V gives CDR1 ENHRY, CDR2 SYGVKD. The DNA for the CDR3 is TGTGCCATCAGTGACTCGCTGGGGACTAGCGGTTACGAGCAGTACGTC. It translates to CAISDSLGTSGYEQYV.

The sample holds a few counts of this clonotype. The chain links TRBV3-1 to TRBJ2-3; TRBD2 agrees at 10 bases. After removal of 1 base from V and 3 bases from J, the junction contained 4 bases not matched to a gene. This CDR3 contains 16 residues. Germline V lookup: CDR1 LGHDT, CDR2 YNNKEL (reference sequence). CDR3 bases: TGTGCCAGCAGCCAAGGGGGACTAGCGTCAACAGATACGCAGTATTTT. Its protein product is CASSQGGLASTDTQYF.

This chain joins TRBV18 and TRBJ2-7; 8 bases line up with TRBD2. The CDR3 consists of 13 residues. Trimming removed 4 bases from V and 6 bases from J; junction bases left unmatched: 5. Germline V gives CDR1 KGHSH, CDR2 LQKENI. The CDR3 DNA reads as TGTGCCAGCTCACTTCAGGGGACTAGCGAGCAGTACGTC. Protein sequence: CASSLQGTSEQYV.

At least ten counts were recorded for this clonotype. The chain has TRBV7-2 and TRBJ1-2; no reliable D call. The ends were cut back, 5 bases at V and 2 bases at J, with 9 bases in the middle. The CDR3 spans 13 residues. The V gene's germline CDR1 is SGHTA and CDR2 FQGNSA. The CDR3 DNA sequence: TGTGCCAGCAGCCTTCGGCGGAACTATGGCTACACCTTC. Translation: CASSLRRNYGYTF.

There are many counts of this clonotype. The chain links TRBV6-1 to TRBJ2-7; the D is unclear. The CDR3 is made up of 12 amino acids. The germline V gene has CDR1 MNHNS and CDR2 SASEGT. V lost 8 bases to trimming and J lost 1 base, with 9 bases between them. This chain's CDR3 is CASGHSSYEQYV. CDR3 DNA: TGTGCCAGCGGCCATTCTTCCTACGAGCAGTACGTC.

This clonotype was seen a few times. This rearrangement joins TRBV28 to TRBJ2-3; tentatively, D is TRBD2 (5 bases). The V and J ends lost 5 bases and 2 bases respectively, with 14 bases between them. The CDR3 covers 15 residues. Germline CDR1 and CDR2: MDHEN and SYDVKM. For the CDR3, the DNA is TGTGCCAGCAGTCCCCCGAGGGCCCACACAGATACGCAGTATTTT. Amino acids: CASSPPRAHTDTQYF.

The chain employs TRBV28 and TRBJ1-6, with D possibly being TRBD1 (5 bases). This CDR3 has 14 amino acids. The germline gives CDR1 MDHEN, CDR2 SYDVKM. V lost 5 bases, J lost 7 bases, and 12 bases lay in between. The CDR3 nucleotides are TGTGCCAGCAGTCAGGGTTTTGGGAATTCACCCCTCCACTTT. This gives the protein CASSQGFGNSPLHF.

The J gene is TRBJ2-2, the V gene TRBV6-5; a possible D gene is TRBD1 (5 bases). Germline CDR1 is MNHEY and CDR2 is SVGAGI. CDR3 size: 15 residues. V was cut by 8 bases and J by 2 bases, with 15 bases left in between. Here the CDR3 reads CASGRQSLNTGELFF. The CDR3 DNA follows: TGTGCCAGCGGTAGACAGAGTCTAAACACCGGGGAGCTGTTTTTT.

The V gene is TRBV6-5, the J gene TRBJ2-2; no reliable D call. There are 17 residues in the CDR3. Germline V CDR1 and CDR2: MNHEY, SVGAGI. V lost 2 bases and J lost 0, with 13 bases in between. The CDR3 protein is CASSYSQATSNTGELFF. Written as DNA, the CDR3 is TGTGCCAGCAGTTACAGCCAGGCCACCTCGAACACCGGGGAGCTGTTTTTT.

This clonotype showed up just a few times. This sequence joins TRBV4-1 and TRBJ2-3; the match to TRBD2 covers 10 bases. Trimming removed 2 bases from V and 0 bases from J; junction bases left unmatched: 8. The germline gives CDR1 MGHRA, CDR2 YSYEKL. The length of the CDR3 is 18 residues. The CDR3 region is CASSQRAGTSESTDTQYF. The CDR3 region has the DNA TGCGCCAGCAGCCAAAGGGCGGGGACTAGCGAAAGCACAGATACGCAGTATTTT.

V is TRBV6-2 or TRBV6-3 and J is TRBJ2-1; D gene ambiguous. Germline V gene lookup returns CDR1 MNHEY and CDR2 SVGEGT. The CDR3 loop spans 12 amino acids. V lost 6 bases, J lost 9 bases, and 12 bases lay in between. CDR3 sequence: CASRPLGSEQFF. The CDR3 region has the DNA TGTGCCAGCAGGCCTCTAGGAAGTGAGCAGTTCTTC.

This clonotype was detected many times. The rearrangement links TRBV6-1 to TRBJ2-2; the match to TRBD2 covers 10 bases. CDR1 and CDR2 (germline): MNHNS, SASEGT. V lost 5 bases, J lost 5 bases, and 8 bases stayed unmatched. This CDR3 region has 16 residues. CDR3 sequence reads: CASSPGAGGWTGELFF. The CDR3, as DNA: TGTGCCAGCAGTCCCGGAGCGGGGGGGTGGACCGGGGAGCTGTTTTTT.

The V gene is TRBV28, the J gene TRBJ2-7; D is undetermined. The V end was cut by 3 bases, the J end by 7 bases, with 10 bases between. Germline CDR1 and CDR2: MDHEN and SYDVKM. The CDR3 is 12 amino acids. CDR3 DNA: TGTGCCAGCAGTTTTTGGACCGGGGAGCAGTACTTC. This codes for CASSFWTGEQYF. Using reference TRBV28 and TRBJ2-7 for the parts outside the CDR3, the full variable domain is DVKVTQSSRYLVKRTGEKVFLECVQDMDHENMFWYRQDPGLGLRLIYFSYDVKMKEKGDIPEGYSVSREKKERFSLILESASTNQTSMYLCASSFWTGEQYFGPGTRLTVT.

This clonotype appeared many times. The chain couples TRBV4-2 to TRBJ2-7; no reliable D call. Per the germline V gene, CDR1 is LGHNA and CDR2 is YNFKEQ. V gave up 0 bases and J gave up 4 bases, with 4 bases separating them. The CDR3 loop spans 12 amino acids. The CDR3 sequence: CASSQDGYEQYF. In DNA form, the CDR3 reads TGTGCCAGCAGCCAAGATGGGTACGAGCAGTACTTC.

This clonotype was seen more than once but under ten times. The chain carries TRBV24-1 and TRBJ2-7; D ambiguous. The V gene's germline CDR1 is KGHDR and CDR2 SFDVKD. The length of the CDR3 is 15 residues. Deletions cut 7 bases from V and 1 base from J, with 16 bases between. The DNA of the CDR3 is TGTGCCACCAGCGCCTCGAGGAGTCGATCCTACGAGCAGTACTTC. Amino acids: CATSASRSRSYEQYF.

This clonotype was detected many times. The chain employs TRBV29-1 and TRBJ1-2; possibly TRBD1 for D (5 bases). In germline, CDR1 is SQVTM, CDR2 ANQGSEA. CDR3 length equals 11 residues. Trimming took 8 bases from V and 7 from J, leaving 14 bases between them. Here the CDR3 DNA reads TGCAGCCTCTCCGGGGGGGTTGGCTACACCTTC. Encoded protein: CSLSGGVGYTF.

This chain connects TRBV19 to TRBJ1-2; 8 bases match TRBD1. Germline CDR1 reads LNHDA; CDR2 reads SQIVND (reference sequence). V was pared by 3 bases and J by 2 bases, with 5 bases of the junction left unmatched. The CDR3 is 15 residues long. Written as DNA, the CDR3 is TGTGCCAGTAGTATTGGGACAGGATCCAACTATGGCTACACCTTC. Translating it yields CASSIGTGSNYGYTF.

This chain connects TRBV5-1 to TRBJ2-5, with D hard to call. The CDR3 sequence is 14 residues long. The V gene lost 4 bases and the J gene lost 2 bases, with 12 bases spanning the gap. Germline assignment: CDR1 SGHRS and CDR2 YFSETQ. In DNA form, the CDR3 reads TGCGCCAGCAGCACGACCCCGTTACAAGAGACCCAGTACTTC. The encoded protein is CASSTTPLQETQYF.

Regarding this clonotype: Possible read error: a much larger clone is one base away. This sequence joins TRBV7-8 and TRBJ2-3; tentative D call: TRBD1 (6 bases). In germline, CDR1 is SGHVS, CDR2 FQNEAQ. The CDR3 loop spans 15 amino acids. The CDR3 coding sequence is TGTGCCAGCAGCTTAGTAACAGGGTGGACAGATACGGAGTATTTT. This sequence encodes CASSLVTGWTDTEYF.